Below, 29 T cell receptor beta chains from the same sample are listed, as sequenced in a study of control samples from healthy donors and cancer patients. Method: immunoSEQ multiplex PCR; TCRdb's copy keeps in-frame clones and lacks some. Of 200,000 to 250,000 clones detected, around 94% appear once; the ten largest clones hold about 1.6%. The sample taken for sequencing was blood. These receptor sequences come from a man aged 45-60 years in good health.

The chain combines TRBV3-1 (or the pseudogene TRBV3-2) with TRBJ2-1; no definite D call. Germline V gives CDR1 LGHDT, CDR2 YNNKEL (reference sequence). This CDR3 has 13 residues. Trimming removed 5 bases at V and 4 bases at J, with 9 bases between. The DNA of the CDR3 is TGTGCCAGCAGCTCGCTAGGGTACAATGAGCAGTTCTTC. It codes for CASSSLGYNEQFF.

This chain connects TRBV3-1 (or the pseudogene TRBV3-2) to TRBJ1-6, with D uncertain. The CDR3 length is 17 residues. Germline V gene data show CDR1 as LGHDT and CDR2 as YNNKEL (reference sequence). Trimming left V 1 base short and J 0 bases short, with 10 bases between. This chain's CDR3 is CASSQGLVYSYNSPLHF. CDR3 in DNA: TGTGCCAGCAGCCAAGGTCTAGTATACTCCTATAATTCACCCCTCCACTTT.

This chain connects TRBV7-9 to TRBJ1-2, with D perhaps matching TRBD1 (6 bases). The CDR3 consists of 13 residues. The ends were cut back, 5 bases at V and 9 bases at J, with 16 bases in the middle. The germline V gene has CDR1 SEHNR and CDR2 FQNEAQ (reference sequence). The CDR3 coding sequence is TGTGCCAGCAGCAGCCGGGACACGCTTCGCTACACCTTC. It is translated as CASSSRDTLRYTF.

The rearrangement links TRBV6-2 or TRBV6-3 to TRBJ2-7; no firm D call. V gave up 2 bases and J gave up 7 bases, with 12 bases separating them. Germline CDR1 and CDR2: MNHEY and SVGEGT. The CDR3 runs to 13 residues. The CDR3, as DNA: TGTGCCAGCAGTTACGAGGCTGCCCTGGAGCAGTACTTC. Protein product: CASSYEAALEQYF.

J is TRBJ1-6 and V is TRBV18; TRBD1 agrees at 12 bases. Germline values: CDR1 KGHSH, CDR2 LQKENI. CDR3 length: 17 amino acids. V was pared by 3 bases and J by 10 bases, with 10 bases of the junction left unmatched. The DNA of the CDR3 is TGTGCCAGCTCACCGGGACAGGGGGCGCGTAGAGGGTCACCCCTCCACTTT. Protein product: CASSPGQGARRGSPLHF. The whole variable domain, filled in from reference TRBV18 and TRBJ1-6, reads NAGVMQNPRHLVRRRGQEARLRCSPMKGHSHVYWYRQLPEEGLKFMVYLQKENIIDESGMPKERFSAEFPKEGPSILRIQQVVRGDSAAYFCASSPGQGARRGSPLHFGNGTRLTVT.

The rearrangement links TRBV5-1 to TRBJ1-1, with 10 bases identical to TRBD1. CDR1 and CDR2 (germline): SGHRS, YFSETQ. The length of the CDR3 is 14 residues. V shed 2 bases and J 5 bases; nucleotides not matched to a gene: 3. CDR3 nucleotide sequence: TGCGCCAGCAGCTTCGCGGGACAGGGGACTGAAGCTTTCTTT. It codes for CASSFAGQGTEAFF.

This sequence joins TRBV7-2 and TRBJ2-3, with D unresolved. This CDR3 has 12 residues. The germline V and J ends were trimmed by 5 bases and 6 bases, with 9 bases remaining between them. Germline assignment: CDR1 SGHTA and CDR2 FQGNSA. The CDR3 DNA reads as TGTGCCAGCAGCATAACGTCGGATACGCAGTATTTT. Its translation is CASSITSDTQYF.

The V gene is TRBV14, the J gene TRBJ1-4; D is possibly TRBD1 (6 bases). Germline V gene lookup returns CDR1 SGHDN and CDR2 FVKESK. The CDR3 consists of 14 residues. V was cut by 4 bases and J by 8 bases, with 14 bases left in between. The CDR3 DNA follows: TGTGCCAGCAGCCGGCGGGACACCTACGAAAAACTGTTTTTT. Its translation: CASSRRDTYEKLFF.

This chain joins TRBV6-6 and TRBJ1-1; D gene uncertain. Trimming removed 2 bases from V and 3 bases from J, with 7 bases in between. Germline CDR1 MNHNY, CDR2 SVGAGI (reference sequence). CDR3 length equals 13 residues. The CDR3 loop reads CASSYKEDTEAFF. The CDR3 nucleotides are TGTGCCAGCAGTTACAAGGAAGACACTGAAGCTTTCTTT.

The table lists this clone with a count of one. The CDR3 bases are TGTGCCAGCAGTACGGGACAGAGAAACACCATATATTTT. Translation gives CASSTGQRNTIYF. The chain joins TRBV27 to TRBJ1-3, with 7 positions matching TRBD1. Trimming at V came to 5 bases and at J to 5 bases, leaving 3 bases not matched to a gene. CDR1 and CDR2 (germline): MNHEY, SMNVEV (reference sequence). This CDR3 comprises 13 residues.

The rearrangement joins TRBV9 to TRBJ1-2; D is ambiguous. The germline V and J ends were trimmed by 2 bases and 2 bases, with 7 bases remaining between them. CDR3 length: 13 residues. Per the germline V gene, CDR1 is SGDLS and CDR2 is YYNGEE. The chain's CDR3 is CASSVDLNYGYTF. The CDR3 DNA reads TGTGCCAGCAGCGTCGACCTGAACTATGGCTACACCTTC.

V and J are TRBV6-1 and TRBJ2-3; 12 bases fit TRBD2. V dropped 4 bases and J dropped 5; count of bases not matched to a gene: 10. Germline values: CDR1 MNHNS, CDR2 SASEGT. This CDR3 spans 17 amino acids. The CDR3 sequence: CASSGAGGLAGRDTQYF. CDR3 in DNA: TGTGCCAGCAGTGGGGCGGGGGGACTAGCGGGTAGAGATACGCAGTATTTT.

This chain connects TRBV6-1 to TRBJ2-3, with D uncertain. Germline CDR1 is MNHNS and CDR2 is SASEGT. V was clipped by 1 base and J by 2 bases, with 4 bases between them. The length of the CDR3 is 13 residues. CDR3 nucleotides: TGTGCCAGCAGTGAAGTGCCCACAGATACGCAGTATTTT. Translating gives CASSEVPTDTQYF.

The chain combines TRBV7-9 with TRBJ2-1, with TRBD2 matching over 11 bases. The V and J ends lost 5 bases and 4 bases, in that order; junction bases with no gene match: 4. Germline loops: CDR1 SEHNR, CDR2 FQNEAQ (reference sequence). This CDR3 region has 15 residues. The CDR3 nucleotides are TGTGCCAGCAGCCAGACTAGCGGGGAGTACAATGAGCAGTTCTTC. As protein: CASSQTSGEYNEQFF. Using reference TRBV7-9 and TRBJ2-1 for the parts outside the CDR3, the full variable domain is DTGVSQNPRHKITKRGQNVTFRCDPISEHNRLYWYRQTLGQGPEFLTYFQNEAQLEKSRLLSDRFSAERPKGSFSTLEIQRTEQGDSAMYLCASSQTSGEYNEQFFGPGTRLTVL.

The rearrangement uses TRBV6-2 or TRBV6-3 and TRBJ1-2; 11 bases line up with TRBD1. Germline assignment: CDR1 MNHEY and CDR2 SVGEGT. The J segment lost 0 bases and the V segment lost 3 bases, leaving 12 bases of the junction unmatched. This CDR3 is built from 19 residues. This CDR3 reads CASSYWVGQGASANYGYTF. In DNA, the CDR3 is TGTGCCAGCAGTTATTGGGTCGGACAGGGGGCGTCGGCTAACTATGGCTACACCTTC.

The DNA for the CDR3 is TGTGCCAGCAGCGTAGCTGGGATTTCGGCAGGGTACTCTGGAAACACCATATATTTT. It codes for CASSVAGISAGYSGNTIYF. V is TRBV9 and J is TRBJ1-3; possible D gene TRBD1, 5 bases. The CDR3 contains 19 residues. Germline CDR1 reads SGDLS; CDR2 reads YYNGEE. The V gene lost 0 bases and the J gene lost 0 bases, with 19 bases spanning the gap.

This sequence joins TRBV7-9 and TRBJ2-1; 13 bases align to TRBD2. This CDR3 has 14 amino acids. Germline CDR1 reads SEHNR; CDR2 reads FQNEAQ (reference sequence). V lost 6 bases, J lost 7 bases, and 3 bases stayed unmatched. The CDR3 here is CASRKTSGGNEQFF. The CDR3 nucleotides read TGTGCCAGCAGAAAGACTAGCGGGGGGAATGAGCAGTTCTTC.

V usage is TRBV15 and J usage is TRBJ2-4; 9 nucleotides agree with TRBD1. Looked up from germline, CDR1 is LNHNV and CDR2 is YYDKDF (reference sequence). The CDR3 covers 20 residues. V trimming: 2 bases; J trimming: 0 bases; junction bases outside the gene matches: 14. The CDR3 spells CATSRKDRGNPGQAKNIQYF. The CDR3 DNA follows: TGTGCCACCAGCAGAAAGGACAGGGGAAACCCGGGTCAAGCCAAAAACATTCAGTACTTC.

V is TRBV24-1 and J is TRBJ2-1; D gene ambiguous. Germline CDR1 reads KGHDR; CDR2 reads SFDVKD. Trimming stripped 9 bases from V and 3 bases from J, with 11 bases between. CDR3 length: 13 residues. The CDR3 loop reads CATGTTLYNEQFF. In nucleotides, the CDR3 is TGTGCCACCGGCACGACCCTCTACAATGAGCAGTTCTTC.

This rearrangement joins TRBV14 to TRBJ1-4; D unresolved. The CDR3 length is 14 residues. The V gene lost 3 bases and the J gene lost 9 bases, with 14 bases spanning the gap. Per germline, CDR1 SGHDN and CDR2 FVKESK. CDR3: CASSHPSSGKKLFF. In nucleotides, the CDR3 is TGTGCCAGCAGCCATCCTTCCTCCGGGAAAAAACTGTTTTTT. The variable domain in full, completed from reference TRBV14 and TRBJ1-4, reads EAGVTQFPSHSVIEKGQTVTLRCDPISGHDNLYWYRRVMGKEIKFLLHFVKESKQDESGMPNNRFLAERTGGTYSTLKVQPAELEDSGVYFCASSHPSSGKKLFFGSGTQLSVL.

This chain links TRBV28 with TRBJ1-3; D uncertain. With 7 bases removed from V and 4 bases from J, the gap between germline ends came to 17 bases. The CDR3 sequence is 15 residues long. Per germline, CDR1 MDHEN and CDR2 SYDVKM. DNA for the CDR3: TGTGCCAGCACCCTAGGTGGCAATTCGGGAAACACCATATATTTT. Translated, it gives CASTLGGNSGNTIYF.

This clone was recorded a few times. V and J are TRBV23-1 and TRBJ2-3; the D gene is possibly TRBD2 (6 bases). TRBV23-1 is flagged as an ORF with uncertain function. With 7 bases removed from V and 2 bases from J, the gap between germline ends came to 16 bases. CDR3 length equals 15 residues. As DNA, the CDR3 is TGCGCCAGCACCCCGGGACTTCATTTCACAGATACGCAGTATTTT. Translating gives CASTPGLHFTDTQYF.

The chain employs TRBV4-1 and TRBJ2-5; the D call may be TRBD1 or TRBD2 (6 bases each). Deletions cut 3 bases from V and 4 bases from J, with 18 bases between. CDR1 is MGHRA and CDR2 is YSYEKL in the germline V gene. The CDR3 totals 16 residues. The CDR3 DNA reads TGCGCCAGCAGCCAGGGGGGCTTGGGGGTAGGAGAGACCCAGTACTTC. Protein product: CASSQGGLGVGETQYF.

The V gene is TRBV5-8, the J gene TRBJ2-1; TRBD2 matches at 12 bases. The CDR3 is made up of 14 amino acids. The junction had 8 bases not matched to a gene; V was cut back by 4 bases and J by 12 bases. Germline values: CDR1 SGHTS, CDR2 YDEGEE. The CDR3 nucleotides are TGTGCCAGCAGCCTGGGACTAGCGGGCCGGGGGCAGTTCTTC. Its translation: CASSLGLAGRGQFF.

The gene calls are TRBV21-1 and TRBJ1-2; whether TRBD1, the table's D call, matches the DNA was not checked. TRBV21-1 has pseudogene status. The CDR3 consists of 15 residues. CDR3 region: CASSKAGQGASGYTF. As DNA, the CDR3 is TGTGCCAGCAGCAAAGCGGGACAGGGGGCAAGCGGCTACACCTTC.

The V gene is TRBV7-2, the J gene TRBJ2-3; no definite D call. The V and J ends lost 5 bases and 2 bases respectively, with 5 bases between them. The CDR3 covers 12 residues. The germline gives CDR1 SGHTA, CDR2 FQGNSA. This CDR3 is CASSPFTDTQYF. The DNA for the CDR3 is TGTGCCAGCAGCCCCTTCACAGATACGCAGTATTTT.

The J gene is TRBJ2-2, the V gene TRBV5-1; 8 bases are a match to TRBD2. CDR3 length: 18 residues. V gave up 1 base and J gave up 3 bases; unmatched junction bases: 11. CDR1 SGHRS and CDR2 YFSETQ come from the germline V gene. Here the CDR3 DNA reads TGCGCCAGCAGCTTGAATTCCCACGGGGGGGCCGACACCGGGGAGCTGTTTTTT. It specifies CASSLNSHGGADTGELFF.

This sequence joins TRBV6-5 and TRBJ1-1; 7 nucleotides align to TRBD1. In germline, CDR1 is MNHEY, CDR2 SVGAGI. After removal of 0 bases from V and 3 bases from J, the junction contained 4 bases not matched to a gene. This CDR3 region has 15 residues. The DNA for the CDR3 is TGTGCCAGCAGTTACTCCTACGACAGGGACACTGAAGCTTTCTTT. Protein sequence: CASSYSYDRDTEAFF.

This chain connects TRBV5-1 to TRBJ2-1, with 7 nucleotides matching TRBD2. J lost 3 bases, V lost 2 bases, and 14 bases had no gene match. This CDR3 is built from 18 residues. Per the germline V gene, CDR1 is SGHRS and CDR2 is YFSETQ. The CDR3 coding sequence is TGCGCCAGCAGCTTAGGTGGCACTAGCGCTTTTCACTACAATGAGCAGTTCTTC. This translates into CASSLGGTSAFHYNEQFF.